These 12 T cell receptor beta chains share one sample of origin, sequenced in a study of cytomegalovirus exposure and HLA in healthy donors. PCR used 60 Vbeta primers and 13 Jbeta primers. Sequencing was performed with immunoSEQ multiplex PCR; in TCRdb, only in-frame clones are kept and a portion is missing. The sample has 25,000 to 30,000 clones; about two thirds are singletons. Sequenced sample: PBMCs. These receptors were taken from a woman in her forties or fifties in good health and CMV-seronegative.

The chain carries TRBV11-2 and TRBJ2-5; TRBD1 might be the D (6 bases). Trimming pared 5 bases from V and 5 bases from J, leaving 12 bases between. The length of the CDR3 is 13 residues. Germline V CDR1 and CDR2: SGHAT, FQNNGV. The CDR3 reads CASSVQGRETQYF. CDR3 DNA: TGTGCCAGCAGCGTACAGGGTAGGGAGACCCAGTACTTC.

The V and J genes are TRBV5-6 and TRBJ1-4; 7 nucleotides align to TRBD1. The J segment lost 10 bases and the V segment lost 2 bases, leaving 5 bases of the junction unmatched. The CDR3 extends over 13 amino acids. Germline loops: CDR1 SGHDT, CDR2 YYEEEE. In DNA form, the CDR3 reads TGTGCCAGCAGCTTTGACAGGGTTGGAAAACTGTTTTTT. Translating it yields CASSFDRVGKLFF.

This clone was seen only once. This chain connects TRBV6-5 to TRBJ2-3, with 7 bases matching TRBD1. Trimming cost V 6 bases and J 2 bases; bases outside gene matches: 8. The CDR3 extends over 15 amino acids. Germline lookup yields CDR1 MNHEY and CDR2 SVGAGI. CDR3 nucleotides: TGTGCCAGCAGACCCGGACAGGCGGACACAGATACGCAGTATTTT. Residues: CASRPGQADTDTQYF.

V usage is TRBV5-1 and J usage is TRBJ2-7, with D possibly matching TRBD1 (5 bases). CDR1 SGHRS and CDR2 YFSETQ come from the germline V gene. Trimming took 1 base from V and 1 from J, leaving 6 bases between them. The CDR3 sequence is 13 residues long. The CDR3 sequence is CASSLTGSYEQYF. CDR3 sequence (DNA): TGCGCCAGCAGCTTGACAGGATCCTACGAGCAGTACTTC.

This rearrangement joins TRBV5-1 to TRBJ2-5; TRBD1 aligns across 8 bases. The V segment lost 1 base and the J segment 5 bases; nucleotides outside the gene matches: 4. This CDR3 spans 14 amino acids. Germline V gives CDR1 SGHRS, CDR2 YFSETQ. The CDR3: CASSLSGGGETQYF. As DNA, the CDR3 is TGCGCCAGCAGCTTGTCAGGGGGCGGGGAGACCCAGTACTTC. Variable domain in full (rest from reference TRBV5-1 and TRBJ2-5): KAGVTQTPRYLIKTRGQQVTLSCSPISGHRSVSWYQQTPGQGLQFLFEYFSETQRNKGNFPGRFSGRQFSNSRSEMNVSTLELGDSALYLCASSLSGGGETQYFGPGTRLLVL.

The chain links TRBV29-1 to TRBJ1-5; possible D gene TRBD1, 6 bases. The CDR3 covers 13 residues. The V end was cut by 5 bases, the J end by 7 bases, with 15 bases between. Germline V gene sequence: CDR1 SQVTM, CDR2 ANQGSEA. In DNA, the CDR3 is TGCAGCGTTACAGCAGGGGCAGCGCAGCCCCAGCATTTT. Translation: CSVTAGAAQPQHF.

On this clone: The germline gene is not matched at one end of the junction; a read error may be the cause. CDR3 amino acids: CASSQTGGANHYF. For the CDR3, the DNA is TGCGCCAGCAGCCAAACGGGTGGGGCGAACCACTATTTT. The V and J genes are TRBV4-1 and TRBJ1-5; D perhaps matches TRBD1 (5 bases). The V gene's germline CDR1 is MGHRA and CDR2 YSYEKL. This CDR3 region has 13 residues.

By proportion, this clone is medium-sized (0.01 to 0.1%). The chain links TRBV5-1 to TRBJ1-4; 8 bases align to TRBD1. Per the germline V gene, CDR1 is SGHRS and CDR2 is YFSETQ. V lost 4 bases to trimming and J lost 8 bases; unmatched junction nucleotides: 7. The CDR3 is made up of 14 amino acids. The CDR3 here is CASSRTGGREKLFF. As DNA, the CDR3 is TGCGCCAGCAGCCGTACAGGGGGGAGAGAAAAACTGTTTTTT. Together with reference TRBV5-1 and TRBJ1-4, the CDR3 gives the full variable domain: KAGVTQTPRYLIKTRGQQVTLSCSPISGHRSVSWYQQTPGQGLQFLFEYFSETQRNKGNFPGRFSGRQFSNSRSEMNVSTLELGDSALYLCASSRTGGREKLFFGSGTQLSVL.

CDR3 sequence: CASSPGLAGNSQYF. CDR3 in DNA: TGTGCCAGCAGCCCTGGACTAGCGGGAAATTCCCAGTACTTC. The V and J genes are TRBV6-5 and TRBJ2-5; 12 positions match TRBD2. The germline V gene encodes CDR1 MNHEY and CDR2 SVGAGI. The CDR3 totals 14 residues. The V gene end was trimmed by 6 bases and the J gene end by 9 bases; junction bases not matched to a gene: 8.

This clone was seen more than once but under ten times. This chain joins TRBV2 and TRBJ2-7, with TRBD1 identical over 8 bases. V gave up 4 bases and J gave up 2 bases; unmatched junction bases: 1. This CDR3 region has 13 residues. Per the germline V gene, CDR1 is SNHLY and CDR2 is FYNNEI. CDR3 DNA: TGTGCCAGCAGTGTGGGACAGGCCTACGAGCAGTACTTC. Translating gives CASSVGQAYEQYF.

This clone was observed a handful of times. The chain couples TRBV11-2 to TRBJ1-1; TRBD1 might be the D (5 bases). V was clipped by 1 base and J by 5 bases, with 14 bases between them. The CDR3 is 15 amino acids. Germline CDR1 SGHAT, CDR2 FQNNGV. CDR3 sequence reads: CASSLATGGGTEAFF. CDR3 DNA sequence: TGTGCCAGCAGCTTAGCCACGGGTGGGGGGACTGAAGCTTTCTTT.

About this clone itself: It is likely a read error, because the conserved phenylalanine at the end of the CDR3 is missing. The rearrangement joins TRBV6-5 to TRBJ1-1; TRBD1 is a possible D gene (6 bases). The germline CDR1 and CDR2 sequences are MNHEY and SVGAGI. V dropped 8 bases and J dropped 0 bases, with 10 bases sitting between them. The CDR3 runs 13 residues. The DNA of the CDR3 is TGTGCCAGCTACAGGGTGATGAACACTGAAGCTTTCTTG. Protein: CASYRVMNTEAFL.